This paragraph covers one T cell receptor (beta chain) sequence. Its antigen remains unidentified. The CDR3 sequence is 14 residues long. Germline V gene sequence: CDR1 KGHSH, CDR2 LQKENI. Trimming cost V 3 bases and J 0 bases; bases outside gene matches: 2. RNA, at about 0.45 to 1 ug, was reverse transcribed with random hexamers. With immunoSEQ multiplex PCR, TCR beta CDR3 was amplified across 54 Vbeta and 13 Jbeta. TCRdb called the immunoSEQ multiplex PCR reads again in MiXCR, with one record for every CDR3 protein. The sample shows around 99,000 distinct CDR3 sequences, roughly 96% of them seen only once. Sequencing of TCR beta was performed on blood CD8+ and CD4+ T cells. Negative isolation was used for CD8+ and CD4+ T cells and FACS enrichment for TEMRA cells. The source of the sample is a study of CD8 T cells in Susac syndrome. General study results and limits: The TCR sequencing and HLA analysis in the study involved a relatively small number of individuals, as the study acknowledged.

Sequencing was done on a sample of CD4+ T cells from PBMCs. The origin of this receptor is a human donor in good health. The chain carries TRBV18 and TRBJ2-7; 7 bases are shared with TRBD1. The CDR3: CASSPDRTSYEQYF. The CDR3 DNA reads TGTGCCAGCTCACCGGACAGGACCTCCTACGAGCAGTACTTC.